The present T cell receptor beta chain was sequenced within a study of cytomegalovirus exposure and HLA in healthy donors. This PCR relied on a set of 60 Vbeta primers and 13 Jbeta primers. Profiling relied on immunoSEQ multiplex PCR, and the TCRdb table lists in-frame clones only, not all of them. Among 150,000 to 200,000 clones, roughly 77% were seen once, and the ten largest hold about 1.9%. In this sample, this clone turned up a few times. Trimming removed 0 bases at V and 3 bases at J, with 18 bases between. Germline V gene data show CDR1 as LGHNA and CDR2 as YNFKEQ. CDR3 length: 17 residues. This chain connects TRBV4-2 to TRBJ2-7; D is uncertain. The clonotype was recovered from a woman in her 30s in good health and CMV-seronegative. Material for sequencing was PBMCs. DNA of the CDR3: TGTGCCAGCAGCCAAGATGGCCCGGGTGGAGACGACTACGAGCAGTACTTC. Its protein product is CASSQDGPGGDDYEQYF.